These 32 T cell receptor beta chains were sequenced from one sample in a study of shared clonotypes between healthy human individuals. CD8 cells regarded as naive lacked CD45RO, were positively chosen for CCR7, and omitted terminally differentiated effector memory CD45RA+ cells. Generated by immunoSEQ multiplex PCR, the TCRdb table keeps only in-frame clones and is missing some. The sample includes a few million clones, 93% of them seen just once. The source material was naive CD8+ T cells from PBMCs. The receptors derive from a man aged 18-30 years in good health. Some clones in this sample may be carry-over from other donors' samples.

This rearrangement joins TRBV5-4 to TRBJ2-7; TRBD2 matches at 13 bases. CDR3 length: 15 residues. CDR1 SGHNT and CDR2 YYREEE come from the germline V gene (reference sequence). The J segment lost 5 bases and the V segment lost 0 bases, leaving 2 bases of the junction unmatched. The DNA of the CDR3 is TGTGCCAGCAGCTTGGAAGGGACTAGCGGGGACGAGCAGTACTTC. This encodes CASSLEGTSGDEQYF.

This chain links TRBV4-2 with TRBJ2-1; 12 nucleotides line up with TRBD2. The CDR3 runs 15 residues. The junction had 4 bases not matched to a gene; V was cut back by 2 bases and J by 8 bases. Germline V gives CDR1 LGHNA, CDR2 YNFKEQ. The CDR3 sequence is CASSQHRLAGDEQFF. The CDR3 DNA reads TGTGCCAGCAGCCAACACCGACTAGCGGGAGATGAGCAGTTCTTC.

The chain carries TRBV4-3 and TRBJ2-3, with TRBD2 matching 9 bases. Per the germline V gene, CDR1 is LGHNA and CDR2 is YSLEER. CDR3 length: 16 residues. The V segment lost 0 bases and the J segment 4 bases; nucleotides outside the gene matches: 5. The CDR3 bases are TGCGCCAGCAGCCAAGATTGGGGACTAGCTCCAGATACGCAGTATTTT. Its translation: CASSQDWGLAPDTQYF.

The V and J genes are TRBV7-3 and TRBJ1-5; D gene ambiguous. The CDR3 is made up of 13 amino acids. The V end was cut by 1 base, the J end by 8 bases, with 9 bases between. Germline loops: CDR1 SGHTA, CDR2 FQGTGA. CDR3 in amino acids: CASSLSVGKPQHF. CDR3 in DNA: TGTGCCAGCAGCTTAAGTGTGGGAAAGCCCCAGCATTTT.

This clone was counted once. The sample carries other DNA sequences with the same CDR3. This rearrangement joins TRBV27 to TRBJ2-7; perhaps D is TRBD1 or TRBD2 (6 bases each). Trimming took off 2 bases at V and 5 bases at J, with 7 bases between the two ends. Germline assignment: CDR1 MNHEY and CDR2 SMNVEV (reference sequence). This CDR3 has 12 amino acids. Written as DNA, the CDR3 is TGTGCCAGCAGTTTAGGGGGGCACGAGCAGTACTTC. It codes for CASSLGGHEQYF.

The genes are TRBV11-2 and TRBJ2-7; 7 bases fit TRBD1. This CDR3 is built from 16 residues. Germline assignment: CDR1 SGHAT and CDR2 FQNNGV. V lost 1 base and J lost 0; bases outside the gene matches: 6. This CDR3 is CASSLGTGVLSYEQYF. CDR3 nucleotide sequence: TGTGCCAGCAGCTTAGGAACAGGGGTTCTCTCCTACGAGCAGTACTTC.

The chain joins TRBV10-3 to TRBJ2-7, with 14 bases aligning to TRBD2. Germline V gene sequence: CDR1 ENHRY, CDR2 SYGVKD. The CDR3 has 16 amino acids. V shed 11 bases and J 0 bases; nucleotides not matched to a gene: 9. CDR3 sequence reads: CAVGTSGSLSSYEQYF. CDR3 nucleotides: TGTGCCGTCGGGACTAGCGGGAGCCTGAGCTCCTACGAGCAGTACTTC.

The chain combines TRBV15 with TRBJ2-5; a possible D gene is TRBD1 (5 bases). Germline V gene lookup returns CDR1 LNHNV and CDR2 YYDKDF (reference sequence). The CDR3 is 12 residues long. The V end was cut by 6 bases, the J end by 5 bases, with 10 bases between. The CDR3 is CATRGDSETQYF. The CDR3 bases are TGTGCCACCAGAGGCGACAGCGAGACCCAGTACTTC.

This chain links TRBV28 with TRBJ2-5; D is perhaps TRBD1 (6 bases). The CDR3 contains 14 residues. The germline gives CDR1 MDHEN, CDR2 SYDVKM. The V and J ends lost 8 bases and 5 bases respectively, with 18 bases between them. The CDR3 DNA reads TGTGCCAGCCGAACTGATAACAGGGTTGAGACCCAGTACTTC. It yields the protein CASRTDNRVETQYF.

This clone was found once. This chain connects TRBV5-1 to TRBJ1-1; D not resolved. V was cut by 0 bases and J by 3 bases, with 6 bases left in between. CDR1 and CDR2 from the germline V gene are SGHRS and YFSETQ. This CDR3 spans 13 amino acids. In DNA form, the CDR3 reads TGCGCCAGCAGCTTGGTCGGTTACACTGAAGCTTTCTTT. It yields the protein CASSLVGYTEAFF.

V and J are TRBV27 and TRBJ1-1; D gene ambiguous. The germline V gene encodes CDR1 MNHEY and CDR2 SMNVEV (reference sequence). The V and J ends lost 5 bases and 4 bases respectively, with 11 bases between them. This CDR3 spans 13 amino acids. The CDR3 region is CASSPHVGTEAFF. The DNA of the CDR3 is TGTGCCAGCAGTCCTCACGTCGGCACTGAAGCTTTCTTT.

The CDR3 spells CASSLGQRVYEQYF. The CDR3 DNA reads TGTGCCAGCAGTCTCGGACAGCGCGTCTACGAGCAGTACTTC. This chain links TRBV6-6 with TRBJ2-7; the D gene is possibly TRBD1 (6 bases). Germline loops: CDR1 MNHNY, CDR2 SVGAGI (reference sequence). The CDR3 consists of 14 residues. Trimming cost V 5 bases and J 3 bases, with 14 bases left between them.

The V call is TRBV4-2, the J call TRBJ2-2; tentatively, D is TRBD1 or TRBD2 (5 bases each). The CDR3 has 13 amino acids. CDR1 and CDR2 from the germline V gene are LGHNA and YNFKEQ. The V and J ends lost 4 bases and 8 bases respectively, with 11 bases between them. The CDR3 nucleotides read TGTGCCAGCAGCCCCCGGGGCGCGGGGGAGCTGTTTTTT. It codes for CASSPRGAGELFF.

The CDR3 DNA follows: TGTGCCAGCAGCCCTGCAGCGGGGGGGGCCCAAGAGACCCAGTACTTC. Amino acids: CASSPAAGGAQETQYF. The chain has TRBV7-3 and TRBJ2-5; TRBD2 matches at 10 bases. The V and J ends lost 5 bases and 1 base, in that order; junction bases with no gene match: 7. There are 16 residues in the CDR3. The germline V gene has CDR1 SGHTA and CDR2 FQGTGA.

The chain has TRBV4-1 and TRBJ2-7; possibly TRBD1 or TRBD2 for D (5 bases each). The germline V gene has CDR1 MGHRA and CDR2 YSYEKL. The CDR3 runs to 13 residues. V was shortened by 5 bases and J by 6 bases, with 14 bases between the two germline ends. The CDR3 reads CASSSRDRLEQYF. In DNA form, the CDR3 reads TGCGCCAGCAGCTCCCGGGACCGACTCGAGCAGTACTTC.

The rearrangement uses TRBV30 and TRBJ2-5, with 9 positions matching TRBD1. With V trimmed by 6 bases and J by 4 bases, 9 bases remained unmatched. Germline V gene data show CDR1 as GTSNPN and CDR2 as SVGIG (reference sequence). The CDR3 totals 14 residues. In DNA form, the CDR3 reads TGTGCCTGCGAAGGGACAGGGAGAGGAGAGACCCAGTACTTC. It codes for CACEGTGRGETQYF.

This clone is a singleton in its sample. The chain recombines TRBV9 with TRBJ2-7; TRBD2 matches at 7 bases. J lost 2 bases, V lost 5 bases, and 10 bases had no gene match. The CDR3 is 15 residues long. Germline loops: CDR1 SGDLS, CDR2 YYNGEE. CDR3 sequence: CASSEIAGLTYEQYF. CDR3 bases: TGTGCCAGCAGTGAGATAGCGGGTCTAACCTACGAGCAGTACTTC.

The sample holds one count of this clone. The V gene is TRBV5-8, the J gene TRBJ1-2; D might be TRBD1 (5 bases). V shed 0 bases and J shed 4 bases, with 10 bases lying between them. The CDR3 consists of 14 residues. From germline, CDR1 is SGHTS and CDR2 YDEGEE. The CDR3, as DNA: TGTGCCAGCAGCTTGGCAGGGTGGGGCTATGGCTACACCTTC. Amino acid sequence: CASSLAGWGYGYTF.

The rearrangement links TRBV5-1 to TRBJ1-2; 8 positions match TRBD1. The V gene's germline CDR1 is SGHRS and CDR2 YFSETQ. The CDR3 runs to 16 residues. With 4 bases clipped from V and 8 bases from J, the junction kept 16 bases outside the gene matches. This CDR3 is CASSPLQGAISSGYTF. The CDR3 bases are TGCGCCAGCAGCCCGTTGCAGGGGGCAATCTCCTCCGGCTACACCTTC.

The V call is TRBV7-8, the J call TRBJ2-1; D remains ambiguous. Trimming took 2 bases from V and 10 from J, leaving 18 bases between them. CDR3 size: 15 residues. CDR1 and CDR2 from the germline V gene are SGHVS and FQNEAQ. CDR3 in DNA: TGTGCCAGCAGCTTACTTTATGGGCGAGGTAGCGAGCAGTTCTTC. Encoded protein: CASSLLYGRGSEQFF.

V is TRBV19 and J is TRBJ2-2; TRBD2 agrees at 8 bases. There are 15 residues in the CDR3. Germline CDR1 and CDR2: LNHDA and SQIVND (reference sequence). Trimming cost V 5 bases and J 1 base; bases outside gene matches: 3. CDR3 sequence reads: CASSSGLENTGELFF. The DNA for the CDR3 is TGTGCCAGTAGTTCGGGACTAGAGAACACCGGGGAGCTGTTTTTT.

V gene TRBV10-1 combines with J gene TRBJ2-7; 8 positions agree with TRBD2. The V segment lost 5 bases and the J segment 4 bases; nucleotides outside the gene matches: 7. The CDR3 contains 14 residues. Germline V gene data show CDR1 as WNHNN and CDR2 as SYGVQD (reference sequence). The DNA for the CDR3 is TGCGCCAGCAGTAGAAGCGGGAGAGGGTACGAGCAGTACTTC. Amino acid sequence: CASSRSGRGYEQYF.

This chain uses TRBV19 with TRBJ1-5; no clear D gene. This CDR3 is built from 14 residues. Germline lookup yields CDR1 LNHDA and CDR2 SQIVND (reference sequence). Trimming shortened V by 4 bases and J by 4 bases, and 11 bases separated the two germline ends. DNA of the CDR3: TGTGCCAGTAGTACCCACCCCGGGAATCAGCCCCAGCATTTT. It specifies CASSTHPGNQPQHF.

The chain carries TRBV7-9 and TRBJ1-1, with a weak D call TRBD1 (6 bases). CDR1 and CDR2 (germline): SEHNR, FQNEAQ (reference sequence). The CDR3 extends over 12 amino acids. Trimming took 2 bases from V and 9 from J, leaving 10 bases between them. The CDR3 sequence is CASSLLGGKAFF. CDR3 in DNA: TGTGCCAGCAGCTTATTAGGGGGGAAAGCTTTCTTT.

Points on this clone: The sample has other DNA sequences that encode this CDR3 too. The CDR3 coding sequence is TGTGCCAGCAGTTTAATTGGCGATACGCAGTATTTT. This sequence encodes CASSLIGDTQYF. The V and J genes are TRBV27 and TRBJ2-3; D ambiguous. There are 12 residues in the CDR3. Germline-derived CDR1 and CDR2 are MNHEY and SMNVEV (reference sequence). V was clipped by 2 bases and J by 6 bases, with 6 bases between them.

This clone was counted only a few times. The chain has TRBV20-1 and TRBJ1-1; D call uncertain. The CDR3 totals 10 residues. Germline loops: CDR1 DFQATT, CDR2 SNEGSKA (reference sequence). The ends were cut back, 7 bases at V and 5 bases at J, with 8 bases in the middle. The CDR3 spells CSGTRTEAFF. The CDR3 coding sequence is TGCAGTGGAACGCGGACTGAAGCTTTCTTT.

The rearrangement uses TRBV29-1 and TRBJ2-1; TRBD2 agrees at 12 bases. The CDR3 contains 15 residues. Germline lookup yields CDR1 SQVTM and CDR2 ANQGSEA. The V and J ends lost 4 bases and 8 bases, in that order; junction bases with no gene match: 9. CDR3 bases: TGCAGCGTTGGATTTCCTAGCGGGAGGGGACATGAGCAGTTCTTC. Protein product: CSVGFPSGRGHEQFF.

J is TRBJ1-3 and V is TRBV7-9, with TRBD1 identical over 8 bases. Germline CDR1 SEHNR, CDR2 FQNEAQ (reference sequence). This CDR3 contains 14 residues. The junction had 0 bases not matched to a gene; V was cut back by 1 base and J by 4 bases. In nucleotides, the CDR3 is TGTGCCAGCAGCTTAGGGGACAGGGGAAACACCATATATTTT. Residues: CASSLGDRGNTIYF. Together with reference TRBV7-9 and TRBJ1-3, the CDR3 gives the full variable domain: DTGVSQNPRHKITKRGQNVTFRCDPISEHNRLYWYRQTLGQGPEFLTYFQNEAQLEKSRLLSDRFSAERPKGSFSTLEIQRTEQGDSAMYLCASSLGDRGNTIYFGEGSWLTVV.

This clone was recorded only once. The chain uses TRBV25-1 and TRBJ2-6; D call uncertain. With 2 bases removed from V and 2 bases from J, the gap between germline ends came to 7 bases. The CDR3 runs to 15 residues. Germline V gene lookup returns CDR1 MGHDK and CDR2 SYGVNS. The CDR3 reads CASSERLAGANVLTF. The DNA for the CDR3 is TGTGCCAGCAGTGAAAGGTTAGCTGGGGCCAACGTCCTGACTTTC.

The gene calls are TRBV6-5 and TRBJ1-1, with a tentative D call TRBD1 (6 bases). Trimming left V 6 bases short and J 4 bases short, with 15 bases between. CDR3 size: 14 residues. The germline gives CDR1 MNHEY, CDR2 SVGAGI. DNA of the CDR3: TGTGCCAGCAGCCCCTGGGGGGCCGGCACTGAAGCTTTCTTT. Encoded protein: CASSPWGAGTEAFF.

The chain links TRBV9 to TRBJ2-7, with 8 bases that match TRBD1. The CDR3 has 14 amino acids. Trimming removed 1 base from V and 2 bases from J; junction bases left unmatched: 2. Germline-derived CDR1 and CDR2 are SGDLS and YYNGEE. CDR3 DNA sequence: TGTGCCAGCAGCGTATCCAGGGGGCCCTACGAGCAGTACTTC. Translated: CASSVSRGPYEQYF.

The CDR3 here is CASSIGTLAGGPQYF. In DNA, the CDR3 is TGTGCCAGTAGTATAGGAACACTAGCGGGAGGGCCACAGTATTTT. J is TRBJ2-3 and V is TRBV19; 13 bases align to TRBD2. The CDR3 totals 15 residues. Germline V CDR1 and CDR2: LNHDA, SQIVND (reference sequence). The V segment lost 1 base and the J segment 12 bases; nucleotides outside the gene matches: 7.